Following are 19 T cell receptor beta chains from one sample sequenced in a study of CD8+ T cells in alopecia areata. Cell sorting was performed on pooled cutaneous lymph node cells with CD4, CD8alpha, NKG2D, NKG2ACE and other markers. Extracted from the samples, RNA was reverse transcribed into cDNA to serve as the sequencing template. Repertoires were generated with immunoSEQ multiplex PCR, while TCRdb's copy carries only in-frame clones and drops some. The profile covers about 270,000 clones, none occurring a single time. The sample comprised CD4+ T cells sorted from a lymph node. The receptors originated from a C3H/HeJ mouse with alopecia areata. The mouse line has the MHC haplotype H2-k.

About this clone: Mouse germline and gene names are used. The CDR3 end lies 4 residues beyond the end of the read and is filled in from the germline J gene. This chain connects TRBV14 to TRBJ2-3; TRBD2 matches at 8 bases. CDR3 length: 14 amino acids. Trimming removed 3 bases from V and 1 base from J; junction bases left unmatched: 1. Germline V gene sequence: CDR1 SGHDT, CDR2 FRDEAV. The DNA read from the CDR3 is TGTGCCAGCAGTTGGGGGGGCGGTGCAGAA. Its translation: CASSWGGGAE. The whole CDR3 is CASSWGGGAETLYF.

In its sample, this clone was seen a few times. Each gene name is a mouse one. The chain's CDR3 is CASSARDFYEQYF. The CDR3 DNA, read in part, is TGTGCCAGCAGTGCCCGGGACTTTTAT. The V gene is TRBV13-1, the J gene TRBJ2-7; maybe TRBD2 (6 bases). The read finishes 4 residues shy of the CDR3 end, and the germline J gene is used to complete it. Germline V CDR1 and CDR2: NSHNY, SYGAGN. CDR3 length equals 13 residues.

Notes on this clone: Gene names follow the mouse nomenclature. CDR3 protein: CAWSLEGSNTGQLYF. The DNA read from the CDR3 is TGTGCCTGGAGTCTAGAGGGTTCAAACACCGGG. This chain connects TRBV31 to TRBJ2-2; no firm D call. The read ends 4 residues before the CDR3 terminus; that terminus is restored from the germline J gene. The CDR3 totals 15 residues. Trimming removed 0 bases from V and 0 bases from J, with 8 bases in between. Per the germline V gene, CDR1 is GKSSPN and CDR2 is SITVG.

This clone was counted between two and nine times. Gene names follow the mouse nomenclature. The read terminates 4 residues ahead of where the CDR3 ends, so the germline J gene completes it. The chain joins TRBV13-1 to TRBJ2-7, with a tentative D call TRBD2 (6 bases). Germline V gene data show CDR1 as NSHNY and CDR2 as SYGAGN. The CDR3 spans 14 residues. Trimming cost V 3 bases and J 3 bases, with 13 bases left between them. The DNA read from the CDR3 is TGTGCCAGCAGTGGCCCCTGGGGCTTCTAT. Its protein product is CASSGPWGFY. The whole CDR3 region reads CASSGPWGFYEQYF.

Concerning this clone itself: Mouse germline and gene names are used. The read ends 4 residues early relative to the CDR3; the germline J gene fills the gap. This sequence joins TRBV1 and TRBJ2-3; 9 bases match TRBD1. Germline V gene lookup returns CDR1 NSQYPW and CDR2 LRSPGD (reference sequence). J gave up 4 bases and V 4 bases, and 6 bases lay outside the gene matches. The CDR3 length is 15 residues. The CDR3 bases that were read are TGCACCTGCAGTGGGGGACAGGGAAGTTCAGAA. Amino acid sequence: CTCSGGQGSSE. The CDR3 in its entirety is CTCSGGQGSSETLYF. The whole variable domain, filled in from reference TRBV1 and TRBJ2-3, reads VTLLEQNPRWRLVPRGQAVNLRCILKNSQYPWMSWYQQDLQKQLQWLFTLRSPGDKEVKSLPGADYLATRVTDTELRLQVANMSQGRTLYCTCSGGQGSSETLYFGSGTRLTVL.

This clone has only a few counts. Genes and germline are mouse. The CDR3 end is not reached by the read, which stops 4 residues before it; the germline J gene fills it in. This chain links TRBV13-2 with TRBJ2-3; D is ambiguous. Trimming took 7 bases from V and 0 from J, leaving 9 bases between them. Per the germline V gene, CDR1 is NNHNN and CDR2 is SYGAGS (reference sequence). This CDR3 is built from 13 residues. CDR3 region: CASRHTSAETLYF. CDR3 bases read: TGTGCCAGCAGACATACTAGTGCAGAA.

This clone turned up a few times. The genes are named according to mouse. The read ends 4 residues shy of where the CDR3 ends; the end is completed using the germline J gene. The sample has other DNA sequences that encode this CDR3 too. The rearrangement uses TRBV17 and TRBJ2-7; 10 bases are shared with TRBD1. Germline V gene data show CDR1 as MNHDT and CDR2 as YYDKIL. This CDR3 region has 14 residues. The CDR3 here is CASSRGGQGDEQYF. CDR3 bases read: TGTGCTAGCAGTAGAGGTGGACAGGGGGAT.

Details on this clone: The gene names given are mouse names. The read ends 4 residues before the CDR3 terminus; that terminus is restored from the germline J gene. The chain uses TRBV17 and TRBJ2-3; 8 nucleotides line up with TRBD2. J was trimmed by 2 bases and V by 1 base; bases with no gene match: 2. Germline V gene sequence: CDR1 MNHDT, CDR2 YYDKIL. The CDR3 is 15 residues long. CDR3 sequence reads: CASSRGWGDAETLYF. The covered CDR3 bases are TGTGCTAGCAGTAGAGGCTGGGGGGATGCAGAA.

As to this clone: Genes and germline are mouse. The sequence runs out 4 residues before the end of the CDR3; the remainder is reconstructed from the germline J gene. The chain couples TRBV19 to TRBJ2-5; the match to TRBD1 covers 8 bases. Germline V gene lookup returns CDR1 FNHDT and CDR2 SITEND (reference sequence). The CDR3 sequence is 14 residues long. The V gene end was trimmed by 4 bases and the J gene end by 1 base; junction bases not matched to a gene: 2. CDR3 loop: CASSPQGDQDTQYF. The covered CDR3 bases are TGTGCCAGCAGTCCACAGGGGGACCAAGAC.

This clone was seen only a few times. Each gene name is a mouse one. The read ends 4 residues early relative to the CDR3; the germline J gene fills the gap. The chain couples TRBV1 to TRBJ2-4; 7 bases match TRBD2. Per the germline V gene, CDR1 is NSQYPW and CDR2 is LRSPGD (reference sequence). CDR3 length equals 15 residues. V lost 4 bases and J lost 0; bases outside the gene matches: 4. The DNA read from the CDR3 is TGCACCTGCAGTGTTGCTGGGGGAAGTCAAAAC. Translated: CTCSVAGGSQN. The entire CDR3 is CTCSVAGGSQNTLYF.

About this clone itself: The listed genes are named as in mouse. The CDR3 goes on 4 residues after the read ends, and that part is filled in from the germline J gene. Other DNA sequences within the sample encode an identical CDR3. This rearrangement joins TRBV13-1 to TRBJ2-5; TRBD1 aligns across 7 bases. There are 15 residues in the CDR3. J gave up 1 base and V 3 bases, and 5 bases lay outside the gene matches. The germline V gene encodes CDR1 NSHNY and CDR2 SYGAGN. CDR3 region: CASSGDREDQDTQYF. The DNA read from the CDR3 is TGTGCCAGCAGTGGAGACAGGGAAGACCAAGAC.

On this clone itself: All gene names here are mouse names. The read finishes 4 residues shy of the CDR3 end, and the germline J gene is used to complete it. The same CDR3 can be traced to other DNA sequences in this sample. The chain recombines TRBV19 with TRBJ2-5, with 8 bases matching TRBD1. The CDR3 consists of 15 residues. The trim removed 5 bases at V and 0 bases at J, leaving 5 bases unmatched. Looked up from germline, CDR1 is FNHDT and CDR2 is SITEND (reference sequence). The sequenced CDR3 bases are TGTGCCAGCAGCCCGACAGGGGTTAACCAAGAC. The encoded protein is CASSPTGVNQD. The whole CDR3 protein is CASSPTGVNQDTQYF.

This clone was seen a few times. The listed genes are named as in mouse. The CDR3 is cut off 4 residues early in the read; its end comes from the germline J gene. The chain employs TRBV31 and TRBJ2-3; D perhaps matches TRBD2 (6 bases). This CDR3 contains 15 residues. V was clipped by 0 bases and J by 0 bases, with 10 bases between them. The V gene's germline CDR1 is GKSSPN and CDR2 SITVG. The covered CDR3 bases are TGTGCCTGGAGTCTCCCGGGGACTAGTGCAGAA. Protein: CAWSLPGTSAE. The full CDR3 is CAWSLPGTSAETLYF.

As regards this clone: Gene and germline names: mouse. The read ends 4 residues shy of where the CDR3 ends; the end is completed using the germline J gene. The gene calls are TRBV1 and TRBJ1-2; possibly TRBD1 for D (6 bases). The germline V gene has CDR1 NSQYPW and CDR2 LRSPGD (reference sequence). This CDR3 spans 13 amino acids. The CDR3 DNA, read in part, is TGCACCTGCAGTGCAGGGGGGGCTGGC. It encodes CTCSAGGAG. The CDR3 as a whole reads CTCSAGGAGDYTF.

This clone has a handful of counts. Mouse gene names apply. The read terminates 4 residues before the CDR3 end, so the remaining end is supplied by the germline J gene. The chain uses TRBV31 and TRBJ2-2; 12 bases are a match to TRBD2. The CDR3 loop spans 17 amino acids. Per the germline V gene, CDR1 is GKSSPN and CDR2 is SITVG. V shed 1 base and J 0 bases; nucleotides not matched to a gene: 3. CDR3: CAWSRDWGAANTGQLYF. The sequenced part of the CDR3 DNA is TGTGCCTGGAGTCGGGACTGGGGGGCCGCAAACACCGGG. Drawing the rest from reference TRBV31 and TRBJ2-2, the complete variable domain is AQTIHQWPVAEIKAVGSPLSLGCTIKGKSSPNLYWYWQATGGTLQQLFYSITVGQVESVVQLNLSASRPKDDQFILSTEKLLLSHSGFYLCAWSRDWGAANTGQLYFGEGSKLTVL.

Turning to this clone: Gene names are the mouse ones. The read ends 4 residues early relative to the CDR3; the germline J gene fills the gap. The chain uses TRBV31 and TRBJ2-1; 7 nucleotides line up with TRBD2. The CDR3 length is 13 residues. V lost 2 bases, J lost 6 bases, and 4 bases stayed unmatched. Germline CDR1 reads GKSSPN; CDR2 reads SITVG. CDR3 in amino acids: CAWSRLGSAEQFF. The sequenced part of the CDR3 DNA is TGTGCCTGGAGTAGACTGGGCTCTGCT.

This clone was detected a few times. These gene names are mouse names. The CDR3 extends 4 residues past the end of the read, so its final part is completed from the germline J gene. The chain couples TRBV13-1 to TRBJ1-1; 7 nucleotides agree with TRBD1. Trimming cost V 4 bases and J 0 bases; bases outside gene matches: 9. CDR3 length: 16 residues. Germline assignment: CDR1 NSHNY and CDR2 SYGAGN. Partial CDR3 DNA: TGTGCCAGCAGTCTGGGACAGTCCCTCTCAAACACA. The encoded protein is CASSLGQSLSNT. The whole CDR3 reads CASSLGQSLSNTEVFF.

This clone was recorded a few times. Gene labels here are mouse ones. Sequencing ends 4 residues short of the CDR3 end; the germline J gene provides the rest. The V gene is TRBV26, the J gene TRBJ2-1; TRBD1 agrees at 9 bases. Germline CDR1 KGHPV, CDR2 FQNQEV (reference sequence). The CDR3 loop spans 12 amino acids. V was pared by 9 bases and J by 3 bases, with 0 bases of the junction left unmatched. The CDR3 here is CARDRGYAEQFF. CDR3 bases read: TGTGCCAGGGACAGGGGCTATGCT.

This clone has at least ten counts. Gene names refer to mouse genes. The CDR3 goes on 4 residues after the read ends, and that part is filled in from the germline J gene. The chain recombines TRBV12-1 with TRBJ1-2; the match to TRBD1 covers 9 bases. Germline assignment: CDR1 SGHSN and CDR2 HYEKVE. V lost 2 bases, J lost 3 bases, and 3 bases stayed unmatched. The CDR3 has 14 amino acids. The DNA read from the CDR3 is TGTGCCAGCTCTCGGACAGGGGAAGACTCC. Its protein product is CASSRTGEDS. The entire CDR3 protein is CASSRTGEDSDYTF.